Shown below are 6 T cell receptor beta chains from a single sample sequenced in a study of blood T cell repertoires in COVID-19. Repertoires were generated with immunoSEQ multiplex PCR, while TCRdb's copy carries only in-frame clones and drops some. The sample consists of approximately 280,000 clones, around 88% of them appearing once. What was sequenced was PBMCs or T cells enriched from blood (not recorded which). The source of these receptors is a woman aged 40 to 55 who had recovered from COVID-19.

This chain links TRBV30 with TRBJ2-3; tentative D call: TRBD2 (6 bases). V was shortened by 0 bases and J by 3 bases, with 10 bases between the two germline ends. Germline V gene sequence: CDR1 GTSNPN, CDR2 SVGIG (reference sequence). This CDR3 contains 14 residues. The CDR3 region is CAWSVSGRTDTQYF. The CDR3 nucleotides read TGTGCCTGGAGTGTCAGTGGGAGGACAGATACGCAGTATTTT.

The genes are TRBV2 and TRBJ2-5; no definite D call. Germline CDR1 and CDR2: SNHLY and FYNNEI. This CDR3 contains 13 residues. Between the trimmed V and J ends, which lost 1 base and 1 base, there was a span of 4 bases. CDR3 nucleotides: TGTGCCAGCAGTGAAGGGGCCCAAGAGACCCAGTACTTC. It is translated as CASSEGAQETQYF.

This clone appeared a single time. This chain links TRBV10-3 with TRBJ1-1; D remains unclear. Trimming removed 7 bases at V and 2 bases at J, with 11 bases between. The CDR3 extends over 13 amino acids. CDR1 and CDR2 (germline): ENHRY, SYGVKD. CDR3 sequence: CAIKDSVNTEAFF. In DNA, the CDR3 is TGTGCCATCAAGGACTCGGTTAACACTGAAGCTTTCTTT.

The chain recombines TRBV5-4 with TRBJ1-2; D possibly corresponds to TRBD1 (6 bases). V was cut by 1 base and J by 4 bases, with 14 bases left in between. In germline, CDR1 is SGHNT, CDR2 YYREEE (reference sequence). CDR3 length equals 15 residues. CDR3 nucleotide sequence: TGTGCCAGCAGCTTGCTGGGGACACACACCTATGGCTACACCTTC. It yields the protein CASSLLGTHTYGYTF.

V usage is TRBV18 and J usage is TRBJ1-2, with D perhaps matching TRBD1 (5 bases). The germline gives CDR1 KGHSH, CDR2 LQKENI. The CDR3 totals 16 residues. Between the trimmed V and J ends, which lost 4 bases and 2 bases, there was a span of 17 bases. CDR3 sequence (DNA): TGTGCCAGCTCACGAATGGAGGACGGGGGGAACTATGGCTACACCTTC. Residues: CASSRMEDGGNYGYTF.

This chain connects TRBV2 to TRBJ2-4; D may be TRBD1 (5 bases). Looked up from germline, CDR1 is SNHLY and CDR2 is FYNNEI. The CDR3 loop spans 14 amino acids. Trimming cost V 2 bases and J 7 bases, with 12 bases left between them. CDR3 sequence reads: CASSESRTTNIQYF. The CDR3 bases are TGTGCCAGCAGTGAATCGCGGACAACGAACATTCAGTACTTC.